Here is one T cell receptor (beta chain) with its context. Per the original data handling: Reference gene primer amplification in the assay estimated nucleated cell counts. Data came from immunoSEQ multiplex PCR; TCRdb stores just in-frame clones and leaves some out. V and J calls and clone size are those listed in that table; D and trimming were worked out from the DNA. The table has around 250,000 clones, 82% seen once. From germline, CDR1 is SGHDT and CDR2 YYEEEE. After removal of 3 bases from V and 3 bases from J, the junction contained 5 bases not matched to a gene. The CDR3 spans 14 residues. The data are from a study of blood T cell repertoires in COVID-19. On the study more broadly: Sample material is recorded as cDNA or gDNA derived from T cells, B-cell-depleted T cells, or PBMCs.

This sequence joins TRBV5-6 and TRBJ2-5; 7 bases match TRBD1. The sample taken for sequencing was peripheral blood. The receptor comes from a woman aged 18-29 years with acute or convalescent COVID-19. The CDR3 protein is CASSYSGTEETQYF. In DNA, the CDR3 is TGTGCCAGCAGCTATTCCGGGACAGAAGAGACCCAGTACTTC.